The clone carrying this T cell receptor beta chain has just a few counts. Its target is not known. These data originate in a study of T cell responses to AZD1222 COVID-19 vaccine. V shed 2 bases and J shed 4 bases, with 6 bases lying between them. This CDR3 contains 13 residues. Germline loops: CDR1 SGHVS, CDR2 FQNEAQ. Overall study results and limits: Vaccine-associated CD4 TCRs ranged over spike, dominating at 160-218 and 743-854. The donors showed a predominance of white British ancestry and of females, with possible underestimation of clonal diversity.

The protocol was immunoSEQ multiplex PCR, while the TCRdb copy is restricted to in-frame clones and leaves out a portion. The table records about 95,000 clones, less than 90% of them present only once. The TCR comes from an adult in good health. The starting material was peripheral blood, obtained on day 0 of AZD1222 vaccination. The V call is TRBV7-8, the J call TRBJ1-5, with D unresolved. CDR3 in amino acids: CASSLTDNQPQHF. CDR3 sequence (DNA): TGTGCCAGCAGCTTAACAGATAATCAGCCCCAGCATTTT.